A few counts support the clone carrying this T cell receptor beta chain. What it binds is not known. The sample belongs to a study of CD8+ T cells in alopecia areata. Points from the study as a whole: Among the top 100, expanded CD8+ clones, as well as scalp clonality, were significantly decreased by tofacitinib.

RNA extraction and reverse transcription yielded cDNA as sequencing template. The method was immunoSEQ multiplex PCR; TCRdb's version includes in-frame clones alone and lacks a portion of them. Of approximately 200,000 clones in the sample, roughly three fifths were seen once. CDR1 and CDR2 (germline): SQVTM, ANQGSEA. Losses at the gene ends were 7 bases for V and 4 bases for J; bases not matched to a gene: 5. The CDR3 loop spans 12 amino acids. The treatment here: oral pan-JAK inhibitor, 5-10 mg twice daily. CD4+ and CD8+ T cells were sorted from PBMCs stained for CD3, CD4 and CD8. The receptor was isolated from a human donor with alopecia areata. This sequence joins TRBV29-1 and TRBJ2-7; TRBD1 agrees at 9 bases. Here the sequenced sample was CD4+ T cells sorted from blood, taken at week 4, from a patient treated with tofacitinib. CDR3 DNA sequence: TGCAGCGGCACGACAGGGGGATACGAGCAGTACTTC. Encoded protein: CSGTTGGYEQYF.